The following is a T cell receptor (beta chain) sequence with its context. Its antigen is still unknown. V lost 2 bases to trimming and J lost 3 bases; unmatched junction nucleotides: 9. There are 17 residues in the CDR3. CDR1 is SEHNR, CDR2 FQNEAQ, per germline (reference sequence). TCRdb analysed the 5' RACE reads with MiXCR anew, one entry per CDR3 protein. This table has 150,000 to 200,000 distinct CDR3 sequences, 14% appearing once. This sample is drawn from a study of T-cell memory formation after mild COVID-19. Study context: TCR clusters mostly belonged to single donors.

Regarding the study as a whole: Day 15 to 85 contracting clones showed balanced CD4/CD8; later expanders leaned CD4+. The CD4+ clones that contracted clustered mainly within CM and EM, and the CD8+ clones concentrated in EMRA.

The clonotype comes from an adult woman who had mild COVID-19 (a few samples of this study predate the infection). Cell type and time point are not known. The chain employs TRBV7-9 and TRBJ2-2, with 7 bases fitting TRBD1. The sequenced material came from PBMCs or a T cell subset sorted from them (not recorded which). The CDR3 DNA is TGTGCCAGCAGCTTACCCCTAGGGGGCAGATACACCGGGGAGCTGTTTTTT. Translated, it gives CASSLPLGGRYTGELFF.